The 30 T cell receptor beta chains below were found in one sample sequenced in a study of T cell repertoires in cytomegalovirus infection. TCRdb redid the calling of the reads with MiXCR, one entry per CDR3 protein. The table shows about 530,000 distinct CDR3 sequences, with 26% occurring only once. The material sequenced was PBMCs. The receptors originated from a human donor in good health (CMV status not recorded). Some clones in this sample may be carry-over from other donors' samples.

This clonotype was recorded once. The chain carries TRBV4-1 and TRBJ2-1; TRBD2 agrees at 7 bases. This CDR3 spans 16 amino acids. V trimming: 1 base; J trimming: 2 bases; junction bases outside the gene matches: 5. Germline-derived CDR1 and CDR2 are MGHRA and YSYEKL. The CDR3 DNA follows: TGCGCCAGCAGCCAAGTTCCAGCGGGAACCTACAATGAGCAGTTCTTC. This gives the protein CASSQVPAGTYNEQFF.

This clonotype has just a few counts. The chain employs TRBV12-3 or TRBV12-4 and TRBJ2-5; TRBD2 matches 12 bases. V lost 5 bases to trimming and J lost 4 bases; unmatched junction nucleotides: 8. This CDR3 is built from 16 residues. The CDR3 spells CASSLYGLAGPETQYF. The CDR3 nucleotides read TGTGCCAGCAGTCTATACGGACTAGCGGGACCAGAGACCCAGTACTTC.

The chain has TRBV28 and TRBJ2-7; 10 bases are a match to TRBD2. Trimming cost V 8 bases and J 2 bases; bases outside gene matches: 3. CDR1 and CDR2 (germline): MDHEN, SYDVKM. This CDR3 has 13 residues. The CDR3 DNA reads as TGTGCCAGCCTAGCGGGAGTCACCTACGAGCAGTACTTC. This translates into CASLAGVTYEQYF.

The V call is TRBV5-6, the J call TRBJ2-1, with 7 nucleotides matching TRBD2. Germline CDR1 is SGHDT and CDR2 is YYEEEE. V trimming: 1 base; J trimming: 2 bases; junction bases outside the gene matches: 12. The CDR3 has 18 amino acids. Written as DNA, the CDR3 is TGTGCCAGCAGCTTGATACGCGCATCCGGGACTACCTACAATGAGCAGTTCTTC. Amino acid sequence: CASSLIRASGTTYNEQFF.

This clonotype was detected ten times or more. The chain uses TRBV5-6 and TRBJ1-4; possible D gene TRBD1, 5 bases. V was pared by 2 bases and J by 8 bases, with 16 bases between. Germline CDR1 is SGHDT and CDR2 is YYEEEE. This CDR3 spans 15 amino acids. In DNA form, the CDR3 reads TGTGCCAGCAGCTTACCGGGACGGGCTGACGAAAAACTGTTTTTT. It translates to CASSLPGRADEKLFF.

This clonotype was observed a handful of times. The chain employs TRBV6-2 or TRBV6-3 and TRBJ2-4, with D hard to call. The CDR3 covers 15 residues. Germline V gives CDR1 MNHEY, CDR2 SVGEGT. V was cut by 4 bases and J by 0 bases, with 10 bases left in between. This CDR3 reads CASSFRHLAKNIQYF. As DNA, the CDR3 is TGTGCCAGCAGTTTCCGGCACTTAGCCAAAAACATTCAGTACTTC.

The chain is built from TRBV7-2 and TRBJ2-5; TRBD1 is a possible D gene (6 bases). The length of the CDR3 is 16 residues. Looked up from germline, CDR1 is SGHTA and CDR2 is FQGNSA. Deletions cut 3 bases from V and 2 bases from J, with 16 bases between. The chain's CDR3 is CASSFALQGRQETQYF. CDR3 bases: TGTGCCAGCAGCTTTGCCTTACAGGGTAGGCAAGAGACCCAGTACTTC.

This clonotype has only a few counts. The J gene is TRBJ2-1, the V gene TRBV7-2; perhaps TRBD2 as D (6 bases). CDR3 length: 17 amino acids. V lost 2 bases, J lost 5 bases, and 19 bases lay in between. Germline loops: CDR1 SGHTA, CDR2 FQGNSA. The DNA for the CDR3 is TGTGCCAGCAGCTTAAGTTTCGGGAGAATGAGAAACAATGAGCAGTTCTTC. Protein: CASSLSFGRMRNNEQFF.

This clonotype was seen repeatedly, ten times or more. The rearrangement links TRBV7-8 to TRBJ1-1, with 9 nucleotides matching TRBD1. Germline assignment: CDR1 SGHVS and CDR2 FQNEAQ. This CDR3 is 14 amino acids long. V dropped 4 bases and J dropped 6; count of bases not matched to a gene: 6. The CDR3, as DNA: TGTGCCAGCAGCTCCCGGACAGGGGACCCTGAAGCTTTCTTT. Translated: CASSSRTGDPEAFF.

This clonotype was recorded many times. The V call is TRBV6-1, the J call TRBJ2-6, with no clear D. This CDR3 has 13 residues. CDR1 is MNHNS, CDR2 SASEGT, per germline. Trimming pared 7 bases from V and 2 bases from J, leaving 6 bases between. The CDR3: CASIGPGANVLTF. CDR3 nucleotide sequence: TGTGCCAGCATCGGGCCTGGGGCCAACGTCCTGACTTTC.

The sample holds many counts of this clonotype. The chain has TRBV7-9 and TRBJ1-2; no clear D. Germline CDR1 and CDR2: SEHNR and FQNEAQ (reference sequence). This CDR3 region has 14 residues. Deletions cut 3 bases from V and 4 bases from J, with 12 bases between. The CDR3 protein is CASSLSDTIYGYTF. The DNA of the CDR3 is TGTGCCAGCAGCTTGTCCGACACAATCTATGGCTACACCTTC. Full variable domain (outside the CDR3, taken from reference TRBV7-9 and TRBJ1-2): DTGVSQNPRHKITKRGQNVTFRCDPISEHNRLYWYRQTLGQGPEFLTYFQNEAQLEKSRLLSDRFSAERPKGSFSTLEIQRTEQGDSAMYLCASSLSDTIYGYTFGSGTRLTVV.

The V gene is TRBV12-3 or TRBV12-4, the J gene TRBJ1-1; no clear D gene. The CDR3 is 15 amino acids. V was shortened by 6 bases and J by 4 bases, with 18 bases between the two germline ends. Here the CDR3 DNA reads TGTGCCAGCAGACTTTCCCGGGATCCAGGCACTGAAGCTTTCTTT. Its protein is CASRLSRDPGTEAFF.

The rearrangement uses TRBV11-3 and TRBJ2-5, with 13 bases that match TRBD2. The CDR3 extends over 17 amino acids. Trimming cost V 1 base and J 0 bases; bases outside gene matches: 2. CDR1 SGHNT and CDR2 YENEEA come from the germline V gene. The CDR3 DNA reads as TGTGCCAGCAGCTTAGGGACTAGCGGGAGTTACCAAGAGACCCAGTACTTC. It codes for CASSLGTSGSYQETQYF.

This clonotype was detected ten times or more. The V and J genes are TRBV7-2 and TRBJ1-5; weak D call: TRBD1 (6 bases). CDR3 size: 14 residues. V lost 8 bases to trimming and J lost 7 bases, with 18 bases between them. The germline gives CDR1 SGHTA, CDR2 FQGNSA. This chain's CDR3 is CASGSQGAGQPQHF. CDR3 DNA: TGTGCCAGCGGATCACAGGGTGCGGGGCAGCCCCAGCATTTT.

This clonotype occurred once. This chain joins TRBV6-5 and TRBJ2-1; tentatively, D is TRBD1 or TRBD2 (5 bases each). The CDR3 length is 12 residues. CDR1 MNHEY and CDR2 SVGAGI come from the germline V gene. With 2 bases removed from V and 11 bases from J, the gap between germline ends came to 10 bases. This chain's CDR3 is CASSYVTGQQFF. CDR3 nucleotides: TGTGCCAGCAGTTACGTGACGGGACAGCAGTTCTTC.

This clonotype was picked up a small number of times. The chain is built from TRBV12-3 or TRBV12-4 and TRBJ1-2; 7 nucleotides match TRBD1. The CDR3 length is 14 residues. Trimming cost V 6 bases and J 7 bases; bases outside gene matches: 11. The CDR3 nucleotides read TGTGCCAGCAGCACCACAGGGGAAGGGGGTGGCTACACCTTC. Amino acid sequence: CASSTTGEGGGYTF.

The V call is TRBV20-1, the J call TRBJ1-6, with D possibly being TRBD1 (6 bases). Germline CDR1 reads DFQATT; CDR2 reads SNEGSKA (reference sequence). V lost 1 base and J 9 bases, leaving 13 bases between the germline ends. The CDR3 sequence is 14 residues long. The CDR3 sequence: CSARGAQGISPLHF. In DNA, the CDR3 is TGCAGTGCTAGAGGAGCCCAGGGGATTTCACCCCTCCACTTT.

This chain connects TRBV20-1 to TRBJ2-2, with TRBD2 identical over 9 bases. Trimming at V came to 3 bases and at J to 6 bases, leaving 5 bases not matched to a gene. Germline V CDR1 and CDR2: DFQATT, SNEGSKA (reference sequence). The CDR3 is 14 residues long. The CDR3 here is CSARAGGPAGELFF. Here the CDR3 DNA reads TGCAGTGCTAGGGCGGGAGGGCCTGCCGGGGAGCTGTTTTTT.

This clonotype was picked up a small number of times. V usage is TRBV30 and J usage is TRBJ2-7, with D perhaps TRBD1 (5 bases). The CDR3 length is 14 residues. The V and J ends lost 5 bases and 7 bases respectively, with 21 bases between them. CDR1 and CDR2 from the germline V gene are GTSNPN and SVGIG (reference sequence). Written as DNA, the CDR3 is TGTGCCTGGGCCCGGACAAGGAATGGGATTGAGCAGTACGTC. It codes for CAWARTRNGIEQYV.

The sample holds many counts of this clonotype. The genes are TRBV7-3 and TRBJ2-7; 7 positions agree with TRBD1. The CDR3 loop spans 13 amino acids. Losses at the gene ends were 6 bases for V and 5 bases for J; bases not matched to a gene: 7. Germline lookup yields CDR1 SGHTA and CDR2 FQGTGA. The CDR3 DNA sequence: TGTGCCAGCAGTCCAGCAGGGGGTGACGAGCAGTACTTC. This gives the protein CASSPAGGDEQYF.

In this sample, this clonotype turned up many times. The CDR3: CASSPRQGAREKLFF. CDR3 nucleotide sequence: TGTGCCAGCAGTCCACGACAGGGGGCGCGTGAAAAACTGTTTTTT. This chain joins TRBV7-2 and TRBJ1-4; 10 bases agree with TRBD1. Germline V lookup: CDR1 SGHTA, CDR2 FQGNSA. V was pared by 6 bases and J by 7 bases, with 8 bases of the junction left unmatched. The CDR3 runs to 15 residues.

This clonotype was detected a few times. The chain combines TRBV6-2 or TRBV6-3 with TRBJ2-1; 15 nucleotides match TRBD2. Unmatched junction bases numbered 6, after V lost 10 bases and J lost 8 bases. Germline CDR1 and CDR2: MNHEY and SVGEGT. The CDR3 totals 14 residues. The CDR3, as DNA: TGTGCCACCAGGACTAGCGGGAGGGCGGATGAGCAGTTCTTC. Protein: CATRTSGRADEQFF.

This chain joins TRBV19 and TRBJ2-3; 7 nucleotides line up with TRBD1. The V gene end was trimmed by 1 base and the J gene end by 4 bases; junction bases not matched to a gene: 5. Germline loops: CDR1 LNHDA, CDR2 SQIVND (reference sequence). CDR3 size: 15 residues. The chain's CDR3 is CASSIADRAADTQYF. As DNA, the CDR3 is TGTGCCAGTAGTATAGCCGACAGGGCTGCAGATACGCAGTATTTT.

This clonotype came up many times. This chain links TRBV7-8 with TRBJ2-1; 7 bases are a match to TRBD2. The CDR3 has 15 amino acids. Germline-derived CDR1 and CDR2 are SGHVS and FQNEAQ. Trimming cost V 8 bases and J 4 bases; bases outside gene matches: 11. This chain's CDR3 is CASGMLLAKYNEQFF. CDR3 DNA: TGTGCCAGCGGTATGCTACTAGCGAAATACAATGAGCAGTTCTTC.

This clonotype has only a few counts. V gene TRBV24-1 combines with J gene TRBJ2-1; 12 nucleotides match TRBD2. The V segment lost 9 bases and the J segment 0 bases; nucleotides outside the gene matches: 2. The germline V gene encodes CDR1 KGHDR and CDR2 SFDVKD. This CDR3 has 15 amino acids. Here the CDR3 reads CATGGLAGSYNEQFF. In DNA form, the CDR3 reads TGTGCCACCGGGGGACTAGCGGGCTCCTACAATGAGCAGTTCTTC.

This clonotype has just a few counts. This chain uses TRBV6-1 with TRBJ1-5; D might be TRBD1 (5 bases). The germline gives CDR1 MNHNS, CDR2 SASEGT. The CDR3 contains 13 residues. V was cut by 6 bases and J by 5 bases, with 11 bases left in between. CDR3 nucleotide sequence: TGTGCCAGCAGACCTTGGGGGGATCAGCCCCAGCATTTT. This codes for CASRPWGDQPQHF.

This clonotype has ten or more counts. The germline gene is not matched at one end of the junction; a read error may be the cause. V usage is TRBV5-1 and J usage is TRBJ2-1; 9 bases map to TRBD2. Germline-derived CDR1 and CDR2 are SGHRS and YFSETQ. CDR3 length equals 15 residues. Here the CDR3 DNA reads TGTGCCAGCAGACTTAGCGGGAGCTCCTACAATGAGCAGTTCTTC. Its translation is CASRLSGSSYNEQFF. Combining the CDR3 with reference TRBV5-1 and TRBJ2-1 gives the whole variable domain KAGVTQTPRYLIKTRGQQVTLSCSPISGHRSVSWYQQTPGQGLQFLFEYFSETQRNKGNFPGRFSGRQFSNSRSEMNVSTLELGDSALYLCASRLSGSSYNEQFFGPGTRLTVL.

The chain links TRBV12-3 or TRBV12-4 to TRBJ1-4; D ambiguous. Trimming cost V 2 bases and J 13 bases, with 11 bases left between them. The length of the CDR3 is 12 residues. The CDR3: CASSLSYTGLFF. CDR3 sequence (DNA): TGTGCCAGCAGTTTATCGTATACTGGACTGTTTTTT.

About this clonotype itself: One junction end disagrees with the germline gene, perhaps due to a read error. The V and J genes are TRBV7-2 and TRBJ2-1, with TRBD2 as a possible D gene (6 bases). The germline V gene encodes CDR1 SGHTA and CDR2 FQGNSA. CDR3 size: 16 residues. The CDR3 here is CASRTPGLPSYNEQFF. CDR3 sequence (DNA): TGTGCCAGCAGGACCCCGGGACTCCCATCCTACAATGAGCAGTTTTTC.

This clonotype has a handful of counts. This chain links TRBV10-3 with TRBJ1-6; D gene uncertain. The CDR3 spans 12 residues. V lost 10 bases, J lost 9 bases, and 13 bases lay in between. Germline V gene data show CDR1 as ENHRY and CDR2 as SYGVKD. This chain's CDR3 is CATYLEASPLHF. CDR3 in DNA: TGTGCCACTTACCTGGAAGCTTCACCCCTCCACTTT.